The following is a T cell receptor (beta chain) sequence with its context. Its antigen is currently unknown. The data are from a study of T cell responses to AZD1222 COVID-19 vaccine. Study results and caveats: Vaccine-related CD4 TCRs covered spike, predominating at 160-218 and 743-854. The donor group comprised mostly white British people and more females; the analysis possibly underestimated clonal diversity.

The data were produced by immunoSEQ multiplex PCR, yet TCRdb's version contains in-frame clones alone and is incomplete. The sample has about 140,000 clones; about 80% are singletons. The germline V gene encodes CDR1 MNHEY and CDR2 SMNVEV (reference sequence). V was trimmed by 11 bases and J by 2 bases, leaving 15 bases between them. This CDR3 spans 14 amino acids. The chain combines TRBV27 with TRBJ2-2, with TRBD1 as a possible D gene (5 bases). The receptor's source is an adult in good health. This specimen consisted of peripheral blood, obtained on day 0 of AZD1222 vaccination. In DNA form, the CDR3 reads TGTGCCTCCGGGCGGACACGAAACACCGGGGAGCTGTTTTTT. Encoded protein: CASGRTRNTGELFF.